Presented here are 4 T cell receptor beta chains from one specimen sequenced in a study of cytomegalovirus exposure and HLA in healthy donors. 60 Vbeta and 13 Jbeta primers were used in PCR. Some clones are missing from TCRdb's copy, which holds only in-frame ones; the method was immunoSEQ multiplex PCR. The sample lists some 150,000 clones; about 75% were seen once. Material: PBMCs. The receptors originated from a man aged 60 to 75 in good health and CMV-seronegative.

The chain has TRBV15 and TRBJ1-5; 9 bases map to TRBD1. This CDR3 region has 15 residues. From germline, CDR1 is LNHNV and CDR2 YYDKDF (reference sequence). V shed 3 bases, J shed 7 bases, and the junction held 7 bases outside the gene matches. Here the CDR3 DNA reads TGTGCCACCAGCAGGGCCGGGACAGGGTTCCAGCCCCAGCATTTT. This encodes CATSRAGTGFQPQHF.

The V call is TRBV10-1, the J call TRBJ2-2, with D maybe TRBD2 (5 bases). Germline CDR1 and CDR2: WNHNN and SYGVQD (reference sequence). With 3 bases removed from V and 6 bases from J, the gap between germline ends came to 11 bases. The CDR3 is 14 amino acids. The CDR3 nucleotides are TGCGCCAGCAGTGAAATTGGACTGTCCGGGGAGCTGTTTTTT. This translates into CASSEIGLSGELFF.

V is TRBV6-5 and J is TRBJ1-2; the match to TRBD1 covers 7 bases. V shed 7 bases and J 8 bases; nucleotides not matched to a gene: 13. Germline values: CDR1 MNHEY, CDR2 SVGAGI. The CDR3 runs 14 residues. CDR3 sequence (DNA): TGTGCCAGCAATAGACAGGGAGGCGGTGACGGCTACACCTTC. It is translated as CASNRQGGGDGYTF.

This chain links TRBV10-3 with TRBJ2-5; D perhaps matches TRBD2 (6 bases). The V gene lost 5 bases and the J gene lost 3 bases, with 13 bases spanning the gap. This CDR3 has 14 residues. The germline CDR1 and CDR2 sequences are ENHRY and SYGVKD. CDR3 protein: CAISKEPSEETQYF. CDR3 nucleotide sequence: TGTGCCATCAGTAAAGAACCTAGCGAAGAGACCCAGTACTTC.